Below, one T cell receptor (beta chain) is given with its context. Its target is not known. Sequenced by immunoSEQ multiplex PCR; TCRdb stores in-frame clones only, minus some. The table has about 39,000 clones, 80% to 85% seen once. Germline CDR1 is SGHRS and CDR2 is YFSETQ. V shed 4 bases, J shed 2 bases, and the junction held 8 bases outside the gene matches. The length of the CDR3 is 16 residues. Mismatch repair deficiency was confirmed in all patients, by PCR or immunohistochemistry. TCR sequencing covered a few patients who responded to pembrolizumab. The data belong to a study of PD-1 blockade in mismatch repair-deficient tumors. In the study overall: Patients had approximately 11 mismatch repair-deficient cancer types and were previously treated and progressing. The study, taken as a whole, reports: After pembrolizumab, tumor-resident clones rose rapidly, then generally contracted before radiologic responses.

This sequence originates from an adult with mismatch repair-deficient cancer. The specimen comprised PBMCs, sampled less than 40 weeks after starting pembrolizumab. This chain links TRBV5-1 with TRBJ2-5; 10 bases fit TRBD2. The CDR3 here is CASSVLAGEYQETQYF. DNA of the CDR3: TGCGCCAGCAGCGTGCTAGCGGGAGAATATCAAGAGACCCAGTACTTC.